Below, 15 T cell receptor beta chains from the same sample are listed, as sequenced in a study of tumor-infiltrating lymphocytes in localized non-small cell lung cancer. TCRdb's table, derived via immunoSEQ multiplex PCR, lists solely in-frame clones and lacks some. The sample yields roughly 2,800 clones, roughly 77% seen once. The sequencing input was uninvolved lung tissue not adjacent to the tumor. These receptors were obtained from a human donor with non-small cell lung cancer.

This rearrangement joins TRBV5-1 to TRBJ1-1; maybe TRBD1 (5 bases). The CDR3 spans 14 residues. Germline CDR1 and CDR2: SGHRS and YFSETQ. Trimming removed 0 bases at V and 3 bases at J, with 9 bases between. Here the CDR3 DNA reads TGCGCCAGCAGCTTGGGACAGACCTACACTGAAGCTTTCTTT. Its protein is CASSLGQTYTEAFF.

This clone was found a few times. The gene calls are TRBV5-1 and TRBJ1-5, with D possibly matching TRBD1 (6 bases). V lost 2 bases and J lost 4, with 10 bases in between. The CDR3 loop spans 14 amino acids. Germline loops: CDR1 SGHRS, CDR2 YFSETQ. CDR3 protein: CASSFRGGNQPQHF. The CDR3 nucleotides are TGCGCCAGCAGCTTCCGAGGGGGGAATCAGCCCCAGCATTTT.

The chain employs TRBV5-1 and TRBJ1-1; D call uncertain. Germline V CDR1 and CDR2: SGHRS, YFSETQ. This CDR3 is built from 13 residues. Trimming removed 8 bases from V and 3 bases from J, with 14 bases in between. The CDR3 loop reads CASSEGGDTEAFF. DNA of the CDR3: TGCGCCAGTTCCGAGGGAGGAGACACTGAAGCTTTCTTT.

This chain links TRBV7-8 with TRBJ2-3; D remains unclear. This CDR3 is built from 11 residues. Trimming shortened V by 5 bases and J by 6 bases, and 6 bases separated the two germline ends. Germline V lookup: CDR1 SGHVS, CDR2 FQNEAQ. The CDR3 protein is CASSPRDTQYF. CDR3 coding DNA: TGTGCCAGCAGCCCTCGGGATACGCAGTATTTT.

This rearrangement joins TRBV19 to TRBJ1-2, with TRBD1 matching over 8 bases. The ends lost 3 bases at V and 1 base at J; junction bases unmatched: 7. Germline V gene data show CDR1 as LNHDA and CDR2 as SQIVND (reference sequence). This CDR3 has 16 residues. The CDR3: CASSILGGQVNYGYTF. CDR3 nucleotide sequence: TGTGCCAGTAGTATTCTCGGGGGACAGGTTAACTATGGCTACACCTTC.

This clone was observed a single time. This rearrangement joins TRBV7-2 to TRBJ2-1, with 8 bases identical to TRBD1. This CDR3 region has 14 residues. Germline loops: CDR1 SGHTA, CDR2 FQGNSA. Germline trimming cut 4 bases from V and 7 bases from J; bases unmatched to any gene: 6. The CDR3 protein is CASSYGTGQNEQFF. The DNA for the CDR3 is TGTGCCAGCAGCTACGGGACAGGACAAAATGAGCAGTTCTTC.

The chain has TRBV2 and TRBJ2-3; D remains unclear. The CDR3 sequence is 13 residues long. Germline assignment: CDR1 SNHLY and CDR2 FYNNEI. V was clipped by 4 bases and J by 1 base, with 6 bases between them. The CDR3 region is CASSVGGTDTQYF. The CDR3 DNA is TGTGCCAGCAGTGTTGGGGGCACAGATACGCAGTATTTT.

The V and J genes are TRBV6-5 and TRBJ1-1; 7 nucleotides line up with TRBD1. The CDR3 sequence is 14 residues long. With V trimmed by 6 bases and J by 3 bases, 7 bases remained unmatched. Looked up from germline, CDR1 is MNHEY and CDR2 is SVGAGI. CDR3: CASSMGQFYTEAFF. The CDR3, as DNA: TGTGCCAGCAGCATGGGACAGTTTTACACTGAAGCTTTCTTT.

The chain is built from TRBV6-6 and TRBJ2-3, with a weak D call TRBD2 (6 bases). The CDR3 has 13 residues. Germline V gives CDR1 MNHNY, CDR2 SVGAGI (reference sequence). Trimming cost V 6 bases and J 6 bases, with 13 bases left between them. In DNA, the CDR3 is TGTGCCAGCAGCCGGGACTCATACGATACGCAGTATTTT. Protein sequence: CASSRDSYDTQYF.

This clone is large (0.1 to 1%) within its sample. The rearrangement uses TRBV7-9 and TRBJ2-3; no clear D. The length of the CDR3 is 16 residues. The ends were cut back, 5 bases at V and 0 bases at J, with 15 bases in the middle. The germline gives CDR1 SEHNR, CDR2 FQNEAQ (reference sequence). The CDR3 loop is CASSRVWPSSTDTQYF. Written as DNA, the CDR3 is TGTGCCAGCAGCCGGGTCTGGCCCTCTAGCACAGATACGCAGTATTTT. The full variable domain, in which reference TRBV7-9 and TRBJ2-3 provide the parts outside the CDR3, is DTGVSQNPRHKITKRGQNVTFRCDPISEHNRLYWYRQTLGQGPEFLTYFQNEAQLEKSRLLSDRFSAERPKGSFSTLEIQRTEQGDSAMYLCASSRVWPSSTDTQYFGPGTRLTVL.

This clone turned up a few times. The chain couples TRBV7-9 to TRBJ1-6; a possible D gene is TRBD1 (6 bases). The V end was cut by 4 bases, the J end by 7 bases, with 11 bases between. Looked up from germline, CDR1 is SEHNR and CDR2 is FQNEAQ (reference sequence). The CDR3 has 14 amino acids. CDR3 sequence reads: CASSSGQPNSPLHF. CDR3 bases: TGTGCCAGCAGCTCCGGACAGCCCAATTCACCCCTCCACTTT.

CDR3 in DNA: TGTGCCAGCAGCGCTCCAGGGAGCGCTGAAGCTTTCTTT. Its translation is CASSAPGSAEAFF. The V and J genes are TRBV11-3 and TRBJ1-1, with a possible D match to TRBD1 (5 bases). V lost 5 bases to trimming and J lost 6 bases, with 13 bases between them. The CDR3 is made up of 13 amino acids. Germline V lookup: CDR1 SGHNT, CDR2 YENEEA. Supplemented by reference TRBV11-3 and TRBJ1-1, the full variable domain reads EAGVVQSPRYKIIEKKQPVAFWCNPISGHNTLYWYLQNLGQGPELLIRYENEEAVDDSQLPKDRFSAERLKGVDSTLKIQPAELGDSAVYLCASSAPGSAEAFFGQGTRLTVV.

V usage is TRBV9 and J usage is TRBJ1-1; D gene ambiguous. The germline V and J ends were trimmed by 4 bases and 0 bases, with 7 bases remaining between them. The length of the CDR3 is 13 residues. Germline lookup yields CDR1 SGDLS and CDR2 YYNGEE. CDR3 sequence (DNA): TGTGCCAGCAGCTCCACCCTGAACACTGAAGCTTTCTTT. Translated: CASSSTLNTEAFF.

The V and J genes are TRBV28 and TRBJ2-7; perhaps D is TRBD1 or TRBD2 (6 bases each). V gave up 4 bases and J gave up 9 bases, with 19 bases separating them. There are 14 residues in the CDR3. The germline V gene encodes CDR1 MDHEN and CDR2 SYDVKM. CDR3 loop: CASSSGAGSGAQYV. The CDR3 coding sequence is TGTGCCAGCAGTTCGGGGGCGGGAAGTGGTGCGCAGTACGTC.

This clone was seen a handful of times. The chain couples TRBV5-1 to TRBJ2-7; 7 bases fit TRBD1. The CDR3 spans 13 residues. V shed 5 bases and J 0 bases; nucleotides not matched to a gene: 2. The germline gives CDR1 SGHRS, CDR2 YFSETQ. CDR3: CASRDRSSYEQYF. DNA of the CDR3: TGCGCCAGCAGGGACAGGAGCTCCTACGAGCAGTACTTC.